In its sample, the clone carrying this T cell receptor beta chain was seen a few times. Genomic DNA in a quantity of roughly 2 micrograms was derived from cryopreserved PBMCs for TCR beta libraries. The data belong to a study of cytotoxic CD8 clonotypes in ibrutinib-treated CLL. Turning to the study itself: Timing of response sample collection was a median approximately eleven months after treatment start, with a range of 6 to 36.

Method: immunoSEQ multiplex PCR; TCRdb's copy keeps in-frame clones and lacks some. The table has roughly 250,000 clones, 60% to 75% seen once. The TCR comes from a human donor with chronic lymphocytic leukemia. The material was PBMCs, obtained after 24 months of ibrutinib treatment.

For the CDR3, the DNA is TGTGCCAGCTCACCTGAGGGGGGGCTTGCATCCTACGAGCAGTACTTC. It specifies CASSPEGGLASYEQYF. The V call is TRBV18, the J call TRBJ2-7, with D possibly matching TRBD2 (7 bases). Trimming took 3 bases from V and 1 from J, leaving 16 bases between them. Germline assignment: CDR1 KGHSH and CDR2 LQKENI. The CDR3 spans 16 residues.